The 19 T cell receptor beta chains below come from one sample, sequenced in a study of human T cells and chemical hapten exposure. TCRdb reprocessed the RACE reads with MiXCR, giving one entry per CDR3 protein. The profile shows fewer than 350,000 distinct CDR3 sequences, almost 8% of them singletons. Time point specified: pre-sensitization, week 0. The treatment is: therapeutic diphenylcyclopropenone sensitization with weekly scalp DPC. Material: whole blood, obtained in connection with sensitization to the hapten diphenylcyclopropenone (DPC). These receptor sequences come from a man aged 18 to 30 with alopecia areata. Some clones in this sample may be carry-over from other donors' samples.

Ten or more counts support this clonotype. The chain employs TRBV29-1 and TRBJ2-7; TRBD2 matches at 8 bases. From germline, CDR1 is SQVTM and CDR2 ANQGSEA. The CDR3 loop spans 14 amino acids. The V and J ends lost 2 bases and 2 bases, in that order; junction bases with no gene match: 5. The CDR3 nucleotides are TGCAGCGTTGAATCGGCGGGGGGCCCCTACGAGCAGTACTTC. It specifies CSVESAGGPYEQYF.

The chain employs TRBV2 and TRBJ2-3; 7 nucleotides agree with TRBD2. Germline assignment: CDR1 SNHLY and CDR2 FYNNEI. J lost 0 bases, V lost 6 bases, and 21 bases had no gene match. The CDR3 spans 20 residues. The CDR3 coding sequence is TGTGCCAGCAGCCCTATTCCGGGACTAAAGTCTAAATCTAGCACAGATACGCAGTATTTT. It codes for CASSPIPGLKSKSSTDTQYF.

Written as DNA, the CDR3 is TGTGCCAGCAGTTTAGGAGGGCCCTCCTACAATGAGCAGTTCTTC. Translating gives CASSLGGPSYNEQFF. The chain links TRBV28 to TRBJ2-1; D may be TRBD2 (6 bases). The V and J ends lost 2 bases and 0 bases respectively, with 8 bases between them. The CDR3 is 15 amino acids. Per germline, CDR1 MDHEN and CDR2 SYDVKM.

The genes are TRBV4-2 and TRBJ1-5; D is unclear. CDR3 size: 17 residues. CDR1 LGHNA and CDR2 YNFKEQ come from the germline V gene. Trimming removed 0 bases at V and 5 bases at J, with 17 bases between. The CDR3 region is CASSQELGWQRHQPQHF. In DNA form, the CDR3 reads TGTGCCAGCAGCCAAGAATTGGGCTGGCAGAGACATCAGCCCCAGCATTTT.

This clonotype was counted ten times or more. The J gene is TRBJ2-7, the V gene TRBV5-1; 12 bases line up with TRBD2. The germline gives CDR1 SGHRS, CDR2 YFSETQ. The junction had 7 bases not matched to a gene; V was cut back by 6 bases and J by 0 bases. The CDR3 covers 16 residues. The CDR3 reads CASKLQTSGGSYEQYF. The CDR3 DNA sequence: TGCGCCAGCAAGTTACAGACTAGCGGGGGCTCCTACGAGCAGTACTTC. Combining the CDR3 with reference TRBV5-1 and TRBJ2-7 gives the whole variable domain KAGVTQTPRYLIKTRGQQVTLSCSPISGHRSVSWYQQTPGQGLQFLFEYFSETQRNKGNFPGRFSGRQFSNSRSEMNVSTLELGDSALYLCASKLQTSGGSYEQYFGPGTRLTVT.

V and J are TRBV3-1 and TRBJ1-2; no definite D call. Per germline, CDR1 LGHDT and CDR2 YNNKEL (reference sequence). Trimming removed 1 base from V and 3 bases from J, with 9 bases in between. The CDR3 extends over 14 amino acids. This CDR3 is CASSQVGVDYGYTF. The CDR3 DNA follows: TGTGCCAGCAGCCAAGTTGGGGTAGACTATGGCTACACCTTC.

Written as DNA, the CDR3 is TGTGCCACCAGAGGGGTTGGGATCGGGACCCGTAATGAAAAACTGTTTTTT. Protein: CATRGVGIGTRNEKLFF. The chain combines TRBV15 with TRBJ1-4; possible D gene TRBD1, 5 bases. CDR1 and CDR2 from the germline V gene are LNHNV and YYDKDF (reference sequence). This CDR3 contains 17 residues. With 6 bases removed from V and 4 bases from J, the gap between germline ends came to 21 bases.

This clonotype was counted a few times. The chain uses TRBV12-3 or TRBV12-4 and TRBJ1-1, with 7 bases that match TRBD1. CDR3 length: 14 residues. Germline trimming cut 7 bases from V and 2 bases from J; bases unmatched to any gene: 7. The CDR3 coding sequence is TGTGCCAGCACCCTACAGGGGTTTAACACTGAAGCTTTCTTT. Translated: CASTLQGFNTEAFF.

This clonotype was detected only a few times. The chain links TRBV4-2 to TRBJ1-5; D unresolved. The V end was cut by 0 bases, the J end by 7 bases, with 7 bases between. This CDR3 spans 13 amino acids. Germline V gene sequence: CDR1 LGHNA, CDR2 YNFKEQ. CDR3 loop: CASSQDTGQPQHF. The CDR3 region has the DNA TGTGCCAGCAGCCAAGATACGGGACAGCCCCAGCATTTT.

This clonotype showed up many times. The V and J genes are TRBV11-2 and TRBJ1-2, with a weak D call TRBD1 (6 bases). CDR1 is SGHAT and CDR2 is FQNNGV in the germline V gene. The CDR3 is made up of 16 amino acids. Trimming stripped 1 base from V and 6 bases from J, with 18 bases between. The CDR3 sequence is CASSLVVGRGADGYTF. The DNA of the CDR3 is TGTGCCAGCAGCTTAGTAGTGGGCAGGGGTGCTGATGGCTACACCTTC.

In this sample, this clonotype turned up many times. The gene calls are TRBV3-1 and TRBJ1-1; D remains unclear. Trimming stripped 0 bases from V and 12 bases from J, with 11 bases between. CDR3 length: 12 amino acids. Germline-derived CDR1 and CDR2 are LGHDT and YNNKEL (reference sequence). CDR3 loop: CASSQDERRTFF. CDR3 DNA sequence: TGTGCCAGCAGCCAAGACGAAAGGAGAACTTTCTTT. The variable domain in full, with the rest retrieved from reference TRBV3-1 and TRBJ1-1, is DTAVSQTPKYLVTQMGNDKSIKCEQNLGHDTMYWYKQDSKKFLKIMFSYNNKELIINETVPNRFSPKSPDKAHLNLHINSLELGDSAVYFCASSQDERRTFFGQGTRLTVV.

A few counts support this clonotype. In nucleotides, the CDR3 is TGCGCCAGCAGCCAAATGGCCGGGGCAGGCTATGGCTACACCTTC. Translating gives CASSQMAGAGYGYTF. V and J are TRBV4-3 and TRBJ1-2, with D tentatively TRBD1 (5 bases). Trimming cost V 2 bases and J 4 bases, with 14 bases left between them. CDR3 size: 15 residues. CDR1 LGHNA and CDR2 YSLEER come from the germline V gene.

This clonotype was seen at least ten times. The chain links TRBV2 to TRBJ2-3; D possibly corresponds to TRBD1 (6 bases). The ends were cut back, 6 bases at V and 6 bases at J, with 13 bases in the middle. This CDR3 is 13 amino acids long. The germline CDR1 and CDR2 sequences are SNHLY and FYNNEI. The CDR3 region has the DNA TGTGCCAGCAGACAGGGCCTGCCGGATACGCAGTATTTT. Translated: CASRQGLPDTQYF. The complete variable domain, with remaining parts taken from reference TRBV2 and TRBJ2-3, reads EPEVTQTPSHQVTQMGQEVILRCVPISNHLYFYWYRQILGQKVEFLVSFYNNEISEKSEIFDDQFSVERPDGSNFTLKIRSTKLEDSAMYFCASRQGLPDTQYFGPGTRLTVL.

The chain joins TRBV27 to TRBJ2-5, with 7 bases that match TRBD2. Germline CDR1 and CDR2: MNHEY and SMNVEV (reference sequence). V lost 6 bases, J lost 4 bases, and 14 bases stayed unmatched. The CDR3 spans 16 residues. The CDR3: CASSSKGREPPETQYF. The CDR3 DNA reads as TGTGCCAGCAGCTCAAAAGGGAGGGAGCCTCCAGAGACCCAGTACTTC.

This clonotype was found many times. The gene calls are TRBV7-9 and TRBJ2-7; D may be TRBD1 or TRBD2 (5 bases each). The CDR3 runs 17 residues. Trimming stripped 5 bases from V and 0 bases from J, with 20 bases between. Germline V gene lookup returns CDR1 SEHNR and CDR2 FQNEAQ (reference sequence). The CDR3 loop is CASSPSTGTLSSYEQYF. In nucleotides, the CDR3 is TGTGCCAGCAGCCCGTCTACCGGGACCCTAAGCTCCTACGAGCAGTACTTC.

The sample holds a few counts of this clonotype. The chain carries TRBV6-4 and TRBJ2-6; 10 nucleotides match TRBD1. Germline V gene data show CDR1 as MRHNA and CDR2 as SNTAGT. This CDR3 is 18 amino acids long. V shed 2 bases, J shed 1 base, and the junction held 5 bases outside the gene matches. CDR3 loop: CASSDERQGASGANVLTF. In DNA form, the CDR3 reads TGTGCCAGCAGTGACGAGAGACAGGGGGCGTCTGGGGCCAACGTCCTGACTTTC.

This clonotype was observed a handful of times. V usage is TRBV4-1 and J usage is TRBJ1-4; TRBD1 aligns across 9 bases. Germline CDR1 MGHRA, CDR2 YSYEKL. V lost 2 bases, J lost 5 bases, and 3 bases stayed unmatched. This CDR3 comprises 15 residues. CDR3 in amino acids: CASSQPGTGNEKLFF. In DNA, the CDR3 is TGCGCCAGCAGCCAACCCGGGACAGGGAATGAAAAACTGTTTTTT.

The chain couples TRBV6-2 or TRBV6-3 to TRBJ2-7; maybe TRBD1 (7 bases). Trimming cost V 0 bases and J 0 bases, with 12 bases left between them. The germline CDR1 and CDR2 sequences are MNHEY and SVGEGT. The CDR3 runs 16 residues. The DNA for the CDR3 is TGTGCCAGCAGTTACTCCGGCGGGGACAGCTCCTACGAGCAGTACGTC. Amino acids: CASSYSGGDSSYEQYV.

This clonotype was observed a handful of times. This sequence joins TRBV5-1 and TRBJ2-1; D remains unclear. From germline, CDR1 is SGHRS and CDR2 YFSETQ. V was trimmed by 0 bases and J by 3 bases, leaving 13 bases between them. CDR3 size: 16 residues. In nucleotides, the CDR3 is TGCGCCAGCAGCTTGGATTCGGGCGGTTTCTACAATGAGCAGTTCTTC. Translated: CASSLDSGGFYNEQFF.